Listed below are T cell receptor beta chains from one sample, sequenced in a study of T-cell memory formation after mild COVID-19. One entry per CDR3 protein, called by TCRdb with MiXCR from the 5' RACE reads. The repertoire holds about 290,000 distinct CDR3 sequences, with about a sixth as singletons. The sample consisted of PBMCs or a T cell subset sorted from them (not recorded which). The receptors derive from a man aged 18 to 29 who had mild COVID-19 (a few samples of this study predate the infection). Cell type and time point are not known. Each CDR3 is given with its conserved first and last residue. A D gene is named only where the DNA matches it firmly. Not every row has a clone size; where given, it reads once, few, many or a size class.

v_call	j_call	clone_size	d_call	cdr3_aa	cdr3_nt
TRBV30	TRBJ2-5	.	TRBD2	CAWSFGSGGSFKGETQYF	TGTGCCTGGAGTTTTGGCTCGGGCGGGAGTTTTAAGGGAGAGACCCAGTACTTC
TRBV6-2/TRBV6-3	TRBJ2-2	many	.	CASGGFETGELFF	TGTGCCAGCGGGGGATTCGAAACCGGGGAGCTGTTTTTT
TRBV5-1	TRBJ1-1	few	.	CASSHDRSSEAFF	TGCGCCAGCAGCCACGACAGGAGCTCTGAAGCTTTCTTT
TRBV7-2	TRBJ2-3	.	.	CASSSGTIRSDTQYF	TGTGCCAGCAGCTCCGGGACAATTAGGTCAGATACGCAGTATTTT
TRBV7-3	TRBJ2-3	few	TRBD1	CASSPGQVRDTQYF	TGTGCCAGCAGCCCGGGACAGGTCAGAGATACGCAGTATTTT
TRBV5-6	TRBJ1-5	few	.	CASSPYYSNQPQHF	TGTGCCAGCAGCCCATATTATAGCAATCAGCCCCAGCATTTT
TRBV6-1	TRBJ1-5	.	.	CASSEGLGNQPQHF	TGTGCCAGCAGTGAAGGGCTAGGTAATCAGCCCCAGCATTTT
TRBV15	TRBJ2-7	few	.	CATSRVEHSVYEQYF	TGTGCCACCAGCAGAGTGGAACACAGCGTCTACGAGCAGTACTTC
TRBV6-6	TRBJ2-3	.	.	CASWASGGASADTQYF	TGTGCCAGCTGGGCCTCTGGGGGGGCATCGGCAGATACGCAGTATTTT
TRBV20-1	TRBJ2-5	.	.	CSARATPGRGQETQYF	TGCAGTGCTAGAGCCACACCAGGCAGGGGACAAGAGACCCAGTACTTC
TRBV6-5	TRBJ1-1	few	.	CASSYSRDTLNTEAFF	TGTGCCAGCAGTTACTCGAGGGACACGCTGAACACTGAAGCTTTCTTT
TRBV6-5	TRBJ2-5	.	.	CASSPRTPEAQYF	TGTGCCAGCAGTCCCCGGACCCCGGAGGCCCAGTACTTC
TRBV11-2	TRBJ2-2	many	.	CASSLIASRGGELFF	TGTGCCAGCAGCTTAATTGCCTCTCGGGGCGGGGAGCTGTTTTTT
TRBV7-9	TRBJ1-2	few	.	CASSQLAERDGYTF	TGTGCCAGCAGCCAACTAGCAGAGAGGGATGGCTACACCTTC
TRBV20-1	TRBJ1-5	few	TRBD1	CSARDSQGGQPQHF	TGCAGTGCTAGAGATTCCCAGGGGGGTCAGCCCCAGCATTTT
TRBV6-5	TRBJ1-6	.	TRBD1	CASSYAGTAKSPLHF	TGTGCCAGCAGTTACGCGGGGACAGCTAAATCACCCCTCCACTTT
TRBV5-1	TRBJ1-2	few	.	CASSLGGTNYGYTF	TGCGCCAGCAGCTTGGGCGGGACAAACTATGGCTACACCTTC
TRBV6-1	TRBJ2-7	many	.	CASSERGGRGYEQYF	TGTGCCAGCAGTGAAAGGGGGGGCCGGGGATACGAGCAGTACTTC
TRBV20-1	TRBJ2-4	.	TRBD2	CSATSGAKNIQYF	TGCAGTGCTACTAGCGGGGCCAAAAACATTCAGTACTTC
TRBV7-9	TRBJ2-5	.	.	CASSAISPQETQYF	TGTGCCAGCAGCGCTATTAGTCCCCAAGAGACCCAGTACTTC
TRBV7-9	TRBJ2-5	.	.	CASSLVRGRVQETQYF	TGTGCCAGCAGCTTAGTTCGGGGGCGAGTTCAAGAGACCCAGTACTTC
TRBV7-9	TRBJ2-7	few	TRBD1	CASSLEAGGTYEQYF	TGTGCCAGCAGCTTAGAGGCAGGGGGCACCTACGAGCAGTACTTC
TRBV15	TRBJ2-5	few	.	CATSTRQETQYF	TGTGCCACCAGCACCAGACAAGAGACCCAGTACTTC
TRBV20-1	TRBJ2-5	.	.	CSARDPRGQETQYF	TGCAGTGCTAGAGATCCCAGAGGTCAAGAGACCCAGTACTTC
TRBV14	TRBJ1-2	.	.	CASSQDLRTNYGYTF	TGTGCCAGCAGCCAAGATCTCCGGACTAACTATGGCTACACCTTC
TRBV28	TRBJ2-2	.	.	CASSLGGLYTGELFF	TGTGCCAGCAGTTTGGGTGGGCTTTACACCGGGGAGCTGTTTTTT
TRBV14	TRBJ2-7	.	TRBD1	CASNDRDSYEQYF	TGTGCCAGCAACGACAGGGACTCCTACGAGCAGTACTTC
TRBV7-8	TRBJ2-3	few	.	CASSTPGNTQYF	TGTGCCAGCAGCACCCCGGGCAATACGCAGTATTTT
TRBV20-1	TRBJ1-3	.	.	CSAINEITGNTIYF	TGCAGTGCCATCAACGAAATAACTGGAAACACCATATATTTT
TRBV6-5	TRBJ2-1	.	.	CASSPGSRRGSEQFF	TGTGCCAGCAGTCCCGGGTCCCGCCGAGGGAGTGAGCAGTTCTTC
TRBV9	TRBJ2-5	.	.	CASSEGTVQETQYF	TGTGCCAGCAGCGAGGGGACGGTACAAGAGACCCAGTACTTC
TRBV4-3	TRBJ1-1	.	.	CASSQDWGAEAFF	TGCGCCAGCAGCCAAGATTGGGGGGCTGAAGCTTTCTTT
TRBV7-2	TRBJ2-3	.	TRBD2	CASRRAGGLSTDTQYF	TGTGCCAGCAGACGAGCGGGGGGGCTAAGCACAGATACGCAGTATTTT
TRBV19	TRBJ1-1	few	.	CASSISRTDPNTEAFF	TGTGCCAGTAGTATATCGCGGACGGACCCGAACACTGAAGCTTTCTTT
TRBV11-2	TRBJ2-2	few	TRBD1	CASSLDFDRGNTGELFF	TGTGCCAGCAGCTTAGATTTCGACAGGGGGAACACCGGGGAGCTGTTTTTT
TRBV12-3/TRBV12-4	TRBJ1-6	few	.	CASSTGSIIHPLHF	TGTGCCAGCAGTACAGGTTCTATAATTCACCCCCTCCACTTT
TRBV20-1	TRBJ2-3	.	.	CSALDGSDTQYF	TGCAGTGCTTTAGACGGATCAGATACGCAGTATTTT
TRBV5-1	TRBJ2-1	.	.	CASSLSGAPGNEQFF	TGCGCCAGCAGCCTTTCCGGGGCCCCAGGGAATGAGCAGTTCTTC
TRBV19	TRBJ1-2	.	.	CASAVGGTYGYTF	TGTGCCAGTGCCGTCGGGGGTACCTATGGCTACACCTTC
TRBV12-3/TRBV12-4	TRBJ2-2	few	.	CASSFAGANTGELFF	TGTGCCAGCAGTTTCGCGGGGGCCAACACCGGGGAGCTGTTTTTT
TRBV5-1	TRBJ2-1	few	.	CASSLSPGTSYNEQFF	TGCGCCAGCAGCTTGTCCCCGGGGACTTCATACAATGAGCAGTTCTTC
TRBV4-3	TRBJ2-5	few	.	CASSQDWRGETQYF	TGCGCCAGCAGCCAAGACTGGAGGGGAGAGACCCAGTACTTC
TRBV7-2	TRBJ1-1	.	.	CASGRVRNTEAFF	TGTGCCAGCGGAAGGGTCCGGAACACTGAAGCTTTCTTT
TRBV5-6	TRBJ1-2	.	.	CASSPSRLRAYGYTF	TGTGCCAGCAGCCCGTCCCGACTGAGGGCATATGGCTACACCTTC
TRBV5-1	TRBJ2-2	many	TRBD2	CASSLGLAATGELFF	TGCGCCAGCAGCCTAGGACTAGCGGCGACCGGGGAGCTGTTTTTT
TRBV20-1	TRBJ1-1	few	.	CSAPFRDITAFF	TGCAGTGCCCCTTTCAGGGACATTACAGCTTTCTTT
TRBV9	TRBJ1-6	few	.	CASSAMVSSYNSPLHF	TGTGCCAGCAGCGCCATGGTTAGCTCCTATAATTCACCCCTCCACTTT
TRBV12-3/TRBV12-4	TRBJ2-5	few	.	CASSPGGRRETQYF	TGTGCCAGCAGCCCCGGGGGTAGGCGAGAGACCCAGTACTTC
TRBV12-3/TRBV12-4	TRBJ2-2	.	TRBD1	CASRLGQGRRELFF	TGTGCCAGCAGACTCGGACAGGGAAGGCGGGAGCTGTTTTTT
TRBV4-2	TRBJ2-7	.	.	CASSPTGADLYEQYF	TGTGCCAGCAGCCCCACAGGAGCCGACCTCTACGAGCAGTACTTC
TRBV20-1	TRBJ2-7	.	.	CSARTGNFYEQYF	TGCAGTGCTAGAACCGGGAACTTCTACGAGCAGTACTTC
TRBV7-9	TRBJ1-5	few	.	CASSGTGTKEPQHF	TGTGCCAGCAGCGGAACAGGGACCAAAGAGCCCCAGCATTTT
TRBV7-6	TRBJ2-4	many	.	CASSLTPPPMGNIQYF	TGTGCCAGCAGCTTAACGCCGCCTCCAATGGGAAACATTCAGTACTTC
TRBV29-1	TRBJ1-4	.	.	CSVEDGTGLKLFF	TGCAGCGTTGAAGATGGAACAGGGTTAAAACTGTTTTTT
TRBV7-2	TRBJ1-5	.	TRBD1	CASSLVGQGAWQPQHF	TGTGCCAGCAGCTTAGTAGGCCAGGGGGCATGGCAGCCCCAGCATTTT
TRBV21-1	TRBJ2-5	.	.	CASSKPASRGETQYF	TGTGCCAGCAGCAAACCGGCGTCTAGGGGAGAGACCCAGTACTTC